Sequencing of this T cell receptor (beta chain) was carried out in a study of shared clonotypes between healthy human individuals. Overall study findings and caveats: Clonotypes shared by all four donors outscored non-shared clonotypes in generation probability.

V was pared by 6 bases and J by 2 bases, with 8 bases between. Germline values: CDR1 MNHNS, CDR2 SASEGT. CDR3 length equals 12 residues. This clone was seen only once. The antigen is unknown. A roughly 200 ng quantity of DNA, around 30,000 T cell genomes, went into the sorted-subset replicate PCRs. Measured with immunoSEQ multiplex PCR; TCRdb has only the in-frame clones, and not every one. The sample consists of about 640,000 clones, less than 80% of them appearing once. This clonotype was obtained from a woman under 40 in good health. The sample was memory CD4+ T cells sorted from blood. Subset indicated: CD45RA-negative fraction. The V call is TRBV6-1, the J call TRBJ2-7; no firm D call. The CDR3 protein is CASRPTPYEQYF. Written as DNA, the CDR3 is TGTGCCAGCAGACCAACCCCCTACGAGCAGTACTTC.